The clone carrying this T cell receptor (beta chain) was seen a single time. The CDR3 length is 14 residues. Deletions cut 2 bases from V and 6 bases from J, with 12 bases between. Per the germline V gene, CDR1 is MNHNS and CDR2 is SASEGT. As originally analysed: Counts of nucleated cells, estimated from reference gene primer amplification, were obtained. Assay used: immunoSEQ multiplex PCR; TCRdb lists only in-frame clones, some missing. That table is the source of V, J and clone size, and D and trimming were worked out from the DNA. The sample carries tens of thousands of clones, around 90% recorded once. This sample stems from a study of blood T cell repertoires in COVID-19. Overall study context: Sources were T cells, B-cell-depleted T cells, or PBMCs; the material itself was cDNA or gDNA.

The sequenced material came from peripheral blood. This chain uses TRBV6-1 with TRBJ2-3; D might be TRBD2 (5 bases). The clonotype originates from a human donor in a cohort sampled during active COVID-19. The CDR3 region has the DNA TGTGCCAGCAGTGAAATCGGACTCATGGATACGCAGTATTTT. It codes for CASSEIGLMDTQYF.